This T cell receptor (beta chain) was sequenced in a study of cytomegalovirus exposure and HLA in healthy donors. V was pared by 4 bases and J by 7 bases, with 5 bases of the junction left unmatched. Germline CDR1 and CDR2: MNHNS and SASEGT. The CDR3 runs 15 residues. The PCR was carried out with 60 Vbeta primers and 13 Jbeta primers. Some clones are missing from TCRdb's copy, which holds only in-frame ones; the method was immunoSEQ multiplex PCR. The table shows roughly 150,000 clones, with more than 75% occurring only once. The material sequenced was PBMCs. This clonotype originated in a young woman in good health and CMV-seronegative. The genes are TRBV6-1 and TRBJ2-1; 12 bases agree with TRBD2. CDR3 sequence reads: CASSVTSGGVNEQFF. The CDR3 DNA is TGTGCCAGCAGTGTGACTAGCGGGGGTGTTAATGAGCAGTTCTTC.